Sequencing of this TCR beta chain was carried out in a study of cytomegalovirus exposure and HLA in healthy donors. V shed 0 bases and J shed 3 bases, with 9 bases lying between them. CDR3 length: 14 amino acids. Germline assignment: CDR1 SGHRS and CDR2 YFSETQ. Both 60 Vbeta primers and 13 Jbeta primers went into the PCR. Measured with immunoSEQ multiplex PCR; TCRdb has only the in-frame clones, and not every one. The profile shows some 150,000 clones, roughly 9.6% of them singletons. Whole-study findings and limits: The study carried out a later analysis of TCR beta sequences. It associated some 18,000 of them with specific HLA alleles at a false discovery rate of 0.05.

This clone was detected a few times. Its antigen remains unknown. Material for sequencing was PBMCs. V gene TRBV5-1 combines with J gene TRBJ2-5; D might be TRBD1 (5 bases). The clonotype was recovered from a middle-aged woman in good health and CMV-seropositive. CDR3 sequence (DNA): TGCGCCAGCAGCTTGGTAGGGGTTAAAGAGACCCAGTACTTC. As protein: CASSLVGVKETQYF.